Sequencing of this T cell receptor beta chain was carried out in a study of control samples from healthy donors and cancer patients. Looked up from germline, CDR1 is SGHDT and CDR2 is YYEEEE. This CDR3 is 15 amino acids long. The V end was cut by 7 bases, the J end by 2 bases, with 17 bases between. Clones were sequenced by immunoSEQ multiplex PCR, and TCRdb holds only the in-frame ones, with some missing. Of 65,000 to 95,000 clones listed, around 87% are singletons. The sample comprised blood. V usage is TRBV5-6 and J usage is TRBJ2-3, with a possible D match to TRBD2 (6 bases). This receptor was taken from a man in his forties or fifties in good health. Here the CDR3 DNA reads TGTGCCAGCGGAACAATGGGGGGTCCCACAGATACGCAGTATTTT. This translates into CASGTMGGPTDTQYF.